What follows describes a single T cell receptor (beta chain). As yet, its antigen is unknown. The sample originates from a study of T-cell memory formation after mild COVID-19. General observations from the study: Among contracting clones, CD4+ were mainly CM/EM and CD8+ enriched in EMRA.

CDR1 is MDHEN, CDR2 SYDVKM, per germline. V gave up 7 bases and J gave up 7 bases, with 16 bases separating them. This CDR3 has 14 residues. A single record per CDR3 protein comes from TCRdb applying MiXCR to the 5' RACE reads. The repertoire holds roughly 310,000 distinct CDR3 sequences, with approximately 15% as singletons. The chain joins TRBV28 to TRBJ2-2; D gene ambiguous. The sequence was obtained from a man between 18 and 29 years old who had mild COVID-19 (a few samples of this study predate the infection). Cell type and time point are not known. The sequenced sample consisted of PBMCs or a T cell subset sorted from them (not recorded which). CDR3 nucleotides: TGTGCCAGCACCCTCCTCACTTCACTCGGGGAGCTGTTTTTT. Amino acids: CASTLLTSLGELFF.